This entry features one T cell receptor (beta chain) sequence. Its antigen remains unknown. Between the trimmed V and J ends, which lost 11 bases and 7 bases, there was a span of 5 bases. From germline, CDR1 is MNHNY and CDR2 SVGAGI (reference sequence). The CDR3 is 8 residues long. All the people who gave samples were healthy bone marrow donors. This entry belongs to a study of cytomegalovirus exposure and HLA in healthy donors. Overall study findings and caveats: When the data were analyzed later, several of the most significant clusters appeared to be linked to common viral pathogens. Presence/absence analysis assumed near-uniform sequencing depth across donors. In a later analysis, across HLA loci, associated TCR counts were highest for DRB1, lowest for HLA-C.

The PCR had 60 Vbeta and 13 Jbeta primers. Assay: immunoSEQ multiplex PCR; the TCRdb copy retains only in-frame clones and omits some. The table includes hundreds of thousands of clones, around nine tenths detected once. This chain uses TRBV6-6 with TRBJ1-1; D is ambiguous. The sequence was collected from a woman under 30 in good health and CMV-seronegative. Source material: PBMCs. The CDR3 reads CASGEAFF. In nucleotides, the CDR3 is TGTGCCTCCGGTGAAGCTTTCTTT.